A single sample gave rise to the 20 T cell receptor beta chains below, sequenced in a study of blood T cell repertoires in COVID-19. Method: immunoSEQ multiplex PCR; TCRdb's copy keeps in-frame clones and lacks some. Of some 240,000 clones in the sample, roughly 89% were seen once. Sequencing was carried out using peripheral blood. The receptors come from a woman between 35 and 50 years old who had recovered from COVID-19.

The chain recombines TRBV6-5 with TRBJ2-7, with D possibly matching TRBD1 (6 bases). Looked up from germline, CDR1 is MNHEY and CDR2 is SVGAGI. CDR3 size: 14 residues. V lost 2 bases and J lost 2, with 10 bases in between. CDR3 sequence reads: CASSYGTPPYEQYF. CDR3 bases: TGTGCCAGCAGTTACGGGACACCTCCCTACGAGCAGTACTTC.

V usage is TRBV2 and J usage is TRBJ1-2, with D unresolved. V was trimmed by 4 bases and J by 6 bases, leaving 3 bases between them. Germline loops: CDR1 SNHLY, CDR2 FYNNEI. CDR3 length equals 10 residues. CDR3 nucleotide sequence: TGTGCCAGCAGTGGAGATGGCTACACCTTC. It codes for CASSGDGYTF.

The chain recombines TRBV12-3 or TRBV12-4 with TRBJ1-5, with a possible D match to TRBD1 (6 bases). The CDR3 consists of 13 residues. Between the trimmed V and J ends, which lost 6 bases and 7 bases, there was a span of 13 bases. This chain's CDR3 is CASRWTEEQPQHF. The CDR3 DNA is TGTGCCAGCAGGTGGACAGAGGAACAGCCCCAGCATTTT.

The V gene is TRBV28, the J gene TRBJ2-7; no clear D. V was pared by 5 bases and J by 0 bases, with 11 bases between. Germline CDR1 is MDHEN and CDR2 is SYDVKM. CDR3 length: 14 residues. CDR3 sequence reads: CASSNQASSYEQYF. CDR3 nucleotide sequence: TGTGCCAGCAGTAATCAGGCGAGCTCCTACGAGCAGTACTTC.

This clone was seen a single time. CDR3 nucleotides: TGTGCCAGCAGCCTAGATGGACAGGGGGCCAACACTGAAGCTTTCTTT. This gives the protein CASSLDGQGANTEAFF. This rearrangement joins TRBV5-4 to TRBJ1-1, with 11 bases matching TRBD1. The CDR3 sequence is 16 residues long. Germline CDR1 and CDR2: SGHNT and YYREEE (reference sequence). Germline trimming cut 4 bases from V and 2 bases from J; bases unmatched to any gene: 7.

The chain couples TRBV5-1 to TRBJ2-2, with D tentatively TRBD2 (6 bases). The CDR3 length is 17 residues. Germline V lookup: CDR1 SGHRS, CDR2 YFSETQ. Trimming removed 3 bases from V and 1 base from J, with 16 bases in between. In nucleotides, the CDR3 is TGCGCCAGCAGCTCACCACGTGGGGGAGGGAACACCGGGGAGCTGTTTTTT. Translated: CASSSPRGGGNTGELFF.

The chain couples TRBV5-1 to TRBJ2-3; no clear D. This CDR3 has 14 amino acids. CDR1 and CDR2 (germline): SGHRS, YFSETQ. Trimming took off 1 base at V and 2 bases at J, with 8 bases between the two ends. The CDR3 DNA sequence: TGCGCCAGCAGCTTGCAAGCCGACACAGATACGCAGTATTTT. Translating it yields CASSLQADTDTQYF.

The V and J genes are TRBV29-1 and TRBJ2-7, with 7 bases fitting TRBD1. The CDR3 runs to 15 residues. CDR1 is SQVTM and CDR2 is ANQGSEA in the germline V gene. The ends lost 1 base at V and 3 bases at J; junction bases unmatched: 9. Written as DNA, the CDR3 is TGCAGCGTTGAAGGGGGAAGGGGGCTTGACTACGAGCAGTACTTC. Its translation: CSVEGGRGLDYEQYF.

The CDR3 DNA follows: TGTGCCAGCAGCTTATGGGGCCGGGGCACAGATACGCAGTATTTT. The encoded protein is CASSLWGRGTDTQYF. The chain couples TRBV5-6 to TRBJ2-3, with a possible D match to TRBD1 (5 bases). The germline CDR1 and CDR2 sequences are SGHDT and YYEEEE. The length of the CDR3 is 15 residues. V was cut by 2 bases and J by 1 base, with 11 bases left in between.

J is TRBJ2-5 and V is TRBV5-8, with TRBD2 matching 13 bases. This CDR3 region has 17 residues. V shed 4 bases, J shed 2 bases, and the junction held 8 bases outside the gene matches. Germline V lookup: CDR1 SGHTS, CDR2 YDEGEE. The chain's CDR3 is CASSKGRTSGGQETQYF. CDR3 nucleotides: TGTGCCAGCAGCAAAGGTCGGACTAGCGGGGGACAAGAGACCCAGTACTTC.

V and J are TRBV12-5 and TRBJ1-4; D ambiguous. This CDR3 is built from 14 residues. The germline V gene has CDR1 LGHNT and CDR2 FRNRAP. Trimming shortened V by 6 bases and J by 4 bases, and 12 bases separated the two germline ends. CDR3 nucleotides: TGTGCTAGTGGACTAGGTCGAAGTAATGAAAAACTGTTTTTT. It codes for CASGLGRSNEKLFF.

CDR3 residues: CATSRASVDEQFF. The CDR3 region has the DNA TGTGCCACCAGCAGAGCCTCGGTAGATGAGCAGTTCTTC. The rearrangement joins TRBV15 to TRBJ2-1; no definite D call. The CDR3 spans 13 residues. V dropped 1 base and J dropped 8 bases, with 9 bases sitting between them. The V gene's germline CDR1 is LNHNV and CDR2 YYDKDF (reference sequence).

The V call is TRBV10-3, the J call TRBJ1-2; D unresolved. Germline CDR1 reads ENHRY; CDR2 reads SYGVKD. CDR3 length equals 14 residues. The CDR3 sequence: CAVQEGRLNYGYTF. The CDR3 DNA reads as TGTGCGGTCCAAGAGGGCAGACTAAACTATGGCTACACCTTC.

The V call is TRBV5-1, the J call TRBJ2-2; 9 nucleotides line up with TRBD1. V was clipped by 4 bases and J by 4 bases; unmatched bases: 14. The CDR3 is 18 amino acids. Per the germline V gene, CDR1 is SGHRS and CDR2 is YFSETQ. In nucleotides, the CDR3 is TGCGCCAGCAGCACAGACGGGACAGGGCTTAGTAGCACCGGGGAGCTGTTTTTT. Its translation is CASSTDGTGLSSTGELFF.

The chain links TRBV28 to TRBJ1-1, with 8 bases aligning to TRBD1. Per the germline V gene, CDR1 is MDHEN and CDR2 is SYDVKM. CDR3 size: 14 residues. The J segment lost 5 bases and the V segment lost 4 bases, leaving 6 bases of the junction unmatched. In DNA form, the CDR3 reads TGTGCCAGCAGTTACCCGGGACAGGCGACTGAAGCTTTCTTT. Translating it yields CASSYPGQATEAFF.

This clone was seen a single time. The rearrangement joins TRBV7-9 to TRBJ1-5, with TRBD1 identical over 11 bases. CDR1 is SEHNR, CDR2 FQNEAQ, per germline (reference sequence). The V and J ends lost 4 bases and 4 bases, in that order; junction bases with no gene match: 6. The CDR3 length is 16 residues. The CDR3 is CASSSGRDRGNQPQHF. CDR3 coding DNA: TGTGCCAGCAGCTCCGGCCGGGACAGGGGGAATCAGCCCCAGCATTTT.

The DNA of the CDR3 is TGTGCCAGCAGCGACAGAGCCTACGAGCAGTACGTC. Amino acid sequence: CASSDRAYEQYV. The chain combines TRBV5-6 with TRBJ2-7, with a tentative D call TRBD1 (5 bases). Deletions cut 4 bases from V and 2 bases from J, with 7 bases between. CDR3 length: 12 residues. Germline-derived CDR1 and CDR2 are SGHDT and YYEEEE.

The chain employs TRBV18 and TRBJ2-5; D is perhaps TRBD1 (6 bases). V was clipped by 3 bases and J by 5 bases, with 10 bases between them. Germline V gene lookup returns CDR1 KGHSH and CDR2 LQKENI. CDR3 length: 13 residues. The CDR3 DNA sequence: TGTGCCAGCTCACCCAGGGGATGGGAGACCCAGTACTTC. Translated, it gives CASSPRGWETQYF.

The genes are TRBV7-9 and TRBJ2-5; 9 bases map to TRBD1. CDR3 length: 14 amino acids. Trimming cost V 5 bases and J 2 bases; bases outside gene matches: 3. In germline, CDR1 is SEHNR, CDR2 FQNEAQ (reference sequence). CDR3 loop: CASSQTGGQETQYF. The CDR3 DNA follows: TGTGCCAGCAGCCAGACAGGGGGTCAAGAGACCCAGTACTTC.

This chain connects TRBV5-1 to TRBJ2-3; TRBD2 might be the D (5 bases). The V gene lost 4 bases and the J gene lost 0 bases, with 18 bases spanning the gap. The CDR3 runs 17 residues. Germline V gives CDR1 SGHRS, CDR2 YFSETQ. For the CDR3, the DNA is TGCGCCAGCAGCATTCCGGAGACTGCGGGTAGCACAGATACGCAGTATTTT. Encoded protein: CASSIPETAGSTDTQYF.